One T cell receptor beta chain is described in this entry. Its antigen is currently unknown. Between the trimmed V and J ends, which lost 3 bases and 8 bases, there was a span of 8 bases. Germline V gene data show CDR1 as SGHNT and CDR2 as YENEEA. The CDR3 spans 12 residues. Profiling relied on immunoSEQ multiplex PCR, and the TCRdb table lists in-frame clones only, not all of them. Of approximately 90,000 clones detected, just over 90% appear once; the ten largest clones hold roughly 5%. This sample stems from a study of Tregs in tolerant kidney transplant recipients. Study results and limitations: Tregs expanded with activated donor B cells seemed most donor-specific.

This TCR was sampled from a human donor in good health. The sequenced sample was CD8+ T cells from blood. The chain uses TRBV11-3 and TRBJ2-4, with a weak D call TRBD1 (5 bases). As DNA, the CDR3 is TGTGCCAGCAGCTTCGGCAGGGACATTCAGTACTTC. It encodes CASSFGRDIQYF. Full variable domain (outside the CDR3, taken from reference TRBV11-3 and TRBJ2-4): EAGVVQSPRYKIIEKKQPVAFWCNPISGHNTLYWYLQNLGQGPELLIRYENEEAVDDSQLPKDRFSAERLKGVDSTLKIQPAELGDSAVYLCASSFGRDIQYFGAGTRLSVL.